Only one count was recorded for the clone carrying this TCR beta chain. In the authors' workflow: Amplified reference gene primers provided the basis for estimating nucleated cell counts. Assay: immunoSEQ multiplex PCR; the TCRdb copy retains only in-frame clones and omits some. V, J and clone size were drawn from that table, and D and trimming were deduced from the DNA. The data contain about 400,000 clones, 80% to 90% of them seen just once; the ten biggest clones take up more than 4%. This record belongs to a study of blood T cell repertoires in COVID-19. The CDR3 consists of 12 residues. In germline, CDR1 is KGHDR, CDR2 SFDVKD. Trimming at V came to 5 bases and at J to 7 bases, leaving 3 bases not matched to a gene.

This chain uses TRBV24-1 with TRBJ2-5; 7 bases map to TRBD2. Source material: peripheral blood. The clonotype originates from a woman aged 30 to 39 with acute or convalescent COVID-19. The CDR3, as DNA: TGTGCCACCAGTGGAGGGGAGGGGACCCAGTACTTC. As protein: CATSGGEGTQYF.